This T cell receptor beta chain is from a study of T cells in localized non-small cell lung cancer. This CDR3 spans 14 amino acids. Germline lookup yields CDR1 SGHNT and CDR2 YYREEE (reference sequence). The germline V and J ends were trimmed by 2 bases and 1 base, with 9 bases remaining between them. Only in-frame clones appear in the TCRdb table, and some are missing; sequencing was by immunoSEQ multiplex PCR. The table shows about 22,000 clones, with more than 85% occurring only once. This clonotype was sampled from a man aged 35 to 70 with stage II squamous cell lung carcinoma. The rearrangement uses TRBV5-4 and TRBJ1-1; unclear D gene. The source was PBMCs, collected before any cancer treatment. CDR3 residues: CASSFVDENTEAFF. CDR3 in DNA: TGTGCCAGCAGCTTTGTGGACGAGAACACTGAAGCTTTCTTT.